Detailed here is one T cell receptor (beta chain). This specimen belongs to a study of blood T cell repertoires in COVID-19. About the research overall: COVID-19 samples from acute and convalescent phases originated in the United States, Italy and Spain. PBMCs, B-cell-depleted T cells, or T cells provided the cDNA or gDNA that made up the material.

As handled by the study authors: Amplification from reference gene primers served as the basis for estimated nucleated cell counts. Libraries were prepared by immunoSEQ multiplex PCR; TCRdb keeps only in-frame clonotypes and omits some of them. Clone size and V and J calls were adopted from that table, with D and trimming inferred from the DNA. This sample carries 70,000 to 95,000 clones, 85% to 95% of them seen once, and the ten largest clones take approximately 6%. The germline gives CDR1 SGHRS, CDR2 YFSETQ. The CDR3 has 14 amino acids. The trim removed 1 base at V and 4 bases at J, leaving 4 bases unmatched.

The receptor was derived from a woman aged 60-75 years with active COVID-19. The chain employs TRBV5-1 and TRBJ1-2; the match to TRBD1 covers 7 bases. Sequencing was carried out using peripheral blood. The CDR3 here is CASSLRTGAYGYTF. The DNA for the CDR3 is TGCGCCAGCAGCTTGCGGACAGGCGCCTATGGCTACACCTTC.